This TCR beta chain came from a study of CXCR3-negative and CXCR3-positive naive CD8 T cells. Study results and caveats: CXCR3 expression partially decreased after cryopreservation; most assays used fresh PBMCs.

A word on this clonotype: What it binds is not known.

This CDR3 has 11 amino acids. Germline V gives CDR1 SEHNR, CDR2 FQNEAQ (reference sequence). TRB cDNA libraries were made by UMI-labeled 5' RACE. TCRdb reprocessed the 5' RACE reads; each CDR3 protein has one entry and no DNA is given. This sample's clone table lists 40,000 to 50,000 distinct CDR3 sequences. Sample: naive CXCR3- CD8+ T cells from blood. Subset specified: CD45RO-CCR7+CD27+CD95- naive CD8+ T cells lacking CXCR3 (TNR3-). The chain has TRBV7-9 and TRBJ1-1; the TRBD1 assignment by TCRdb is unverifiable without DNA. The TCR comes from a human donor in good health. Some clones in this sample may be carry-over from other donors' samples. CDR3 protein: CASSLGQEAFF. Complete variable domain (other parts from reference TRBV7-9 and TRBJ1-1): DTGVSQNPRHKITKRGQNVTFRCDPISEHNRLYWYRQTLGQGPEFLTYFQNEAQLEKSRLLSDRFSAERPKGSFSTLEIQRTEQGDSAMYLCASSLGQEAFFGQGTRLTVV.